These T cell receptor beta chains were read from a single sample in a study of CD8 T cells in Susac syndrome. TCRdb reprocessed the immunoSEQ multiplex PCR reads with MiXCR, giving one entry per CDR3 protein. This table has about 83,000 distinct CDR3 sequences, 95% appearing once. The sample taken for sequencing was CD8+ T cells from PBMCs. All receptors come from a human donor with Susac syndrome. CDR3s include the opening cysteine and the closing phenylalanine or tryptophan. Each record gives: J gene, D gene, V gene, clone size, CDR3 protein, CDR3 DNA. D genes are given only for firm matches. Clone size is shown for a subset of rows, as once, few, many or a class of expanded clone.

J: TRBJ2-5; D: .; V: TRBV12-3/TRBV12-4; size: .; CDR3: CASSFYQETQYF; DNA: TGTGCCAGCAGTTTCTACCAAGAGACCCAGTACTTC
J: TRBJ1-5; D: .; V: TRBV12-3/TRBV12-4; size: .; CDR3: CASSTNPIIPNQPQHF; DNA: TGTGCCAGCAGTACGAACCCAATCATCCCCAATCAGCCCCAGCATTTT
J: TRBJ2-1; D: .; V: TRBV9; size: .; CDR3: CASSLEGLNEQFF; DNA: TGTGCCAGCAGCCTAGAAGGGTTGAATGAGCAGTTCTTC
J: TRBJ2-2; D: TRBD2; V: TRBV29-1; size: .; CDR3: CSVEGVAGGSGTGELFF; DNA: TGCAGCGTTGAAGGGGTAGCGGGAGGGAGCGGAACCGGGGAGCTGTTTTTT
J: TRBJ2-1; D: .; V: TRBV3-1; size: .; CDR3: CASSPPVADIYNEQFF; DNA: TGTGCCAGCAGCCCTCCCGTAGCGGATATTTACAATGAGCAGTTCTTC
J: TRBJ2-3; D: TRBD2; V: TRBV7-8; size: .; CDR3: CASSFPISVAGVTDTQYF; DNA: TGTGCCAGCAGCTTCCCGATTTCGGTAGCGGGAGTTACAGATACGCAGTATTTT
J: TRBJ2-1; D: TRBD2; V: TRBV25-1; size: .; CDR3: CASSEGTSGRASEQFF; DNA: TGTGCCAGCAGTGAAGGGACTAGCGGGAGGGCCAGTGAGCAGTTCTTC
J: TRBJ2-1; D: .; V: TRBV20-1; size: .; CDR3: CSARGGSYNEQFF; DNA: TGCAGTGCTAGAGGGGGATCCTACAATGAGCAGTTCTTC
J: TRBJ2-4; D: TRBD2; V: TRBV12-3/TRBV12-4; size: .; CDR3: CASSSGTRNIQYF; DNA: TGTGCCAGCAGCTCCGGGACTAGAAACATTCAGTACTTC
J: TRBJ2-7; D: .; V: TRBV30; size: .; CDR3: CAWSWEYEQYF; DNA: TGTGCCTGGTCATGGGAATACGAGCAGTACTTC
J: TRBJ2-1; D: TRBD1; V: TRBV9; size: few; CDR3: CASSGQGNSYNEQFF; DNA: TGTGCCAGCAGCGGACAGGGAAATAGCTACAATGAGCAGTTCTTC
J: TRBJ2-1; D: .; V: TRBV5-6; size: .; CDR3: CASSLGDFEQFF; DNA: TGTGCCAGCAGCTTGGGGGACTTTGAGCAGTTCTTC
J: TRBJ2-2; D: .; V: TRBV29-1; size: .; CDR3: CSVDWGRGTGELFF; DNA: TGCAGCGTTGATTGGGGCAGGGGCACCGGGGAGCTGTTTTTT
J: TRBJ2-1; D: .; V: TRBV24-1; size: .; CDR3: CATSDLLDNEQFF; DNA: TGTGCCACCAGTGATTTGTTAGACAATGAGCAGTTCTTC
J: TRBJ2-1; D: .; V: TRBV30; size: .; CDR3: CAWSKGQGDEQFF; DNA: TGTGCCTGGAGTAAGGGGCAAGGCGATGAGCAGTTCTTC
J: TRBJ2-3; D: TRBD1; V: TRBV29-1; size: .; CDR3: CSAKTGATFTDTQYF; DNA: TGCAGCGCAAAGACAGGGGCGACCTTCACAGATACGCAGTATTTT
J: TRBJ1-5; D: .; V: TRBV30; size: .; CDR3: CAWTLGGFNQPQHF; DNA: TGTGCCTGGACCCTCGGGGGGTTCAATCAGCCCCAGCATTTT
J: TRBJ2-1; D: TRBD2; V: TRBV29-1; size: .; CDR3: CSVESGNYNEQFF; DNA: TGCAGCGTTGAAAGCGGGAATTACAATGAGCAGTTCTTC
J: TRBJ1-2; D: .; V: TRBV12-3/TRBV12-4; size: once; CDR3: CASSLSQVYGYTF; DNA: TGTGCCAGCAGTTTATCGCAGGTCTATGGCTACACCTTC
J: TRBJ1-1; D: .; V: TRBV18; size: .; CDR3: CASSERGYTEAFF; DNA: TGTGCCAGCTCAGAGAGAGGGTACACTGAAGCTTTCTTT
J: TRBJ2-2; D: .; V: TRBV9; size: .; CDR3: CASSVAGGELFF; DNA: TGTGCCAGCAGCGTAGCTGGGGGGGAGCTGTTTTTT
J: TRBJ2-1; D: .; V: TRBV15; size: .; CDR3: CATGLRTYNEQFF; DNA: TGTGCCACCGGTCTTAGAACGTACAATGAGCAGTTCTTC
J: TRBJ2-2; D: .; V: TRBV20-1; size: once; CDR3: CSADTPHTGELFF; DNA: TGCAGTGCGGATACCCCCCACACCGGGGAGCTGTTTTTT
J: TRBJ2-7; D: .; V: TRBV27; size: .; CDR3: CASRAWDGGVGEQYF; DNA: TGTGCCAGCAGGGCCTGGGACGGAGGGGTGGGCGAGCAGTACTTC
J: TRBJ2-4; D: TRBD2; V: TRBV12-3/TRBV12-4; size: .; CDR3: CASSAGLAGGKEIAKNIQYF; DNA: TGTGCCAGCAGTGCCGGACTAGCGGGAGGAAAAGAGATAGCCAAAAACATTCAGTACTTC
J: TRBJ2-3; D: TRBD2; V: TRBV20-1; size: .; CDR3: CSARVRTSGIPDTQYF; DNA: TGCAGTGCTAGAGTTCGGACTAGCGGGATTCCAGATACGCAGTATTTT
J: TRBJ1-5; D: .; V: TRBV6-1; size: .; CDR3: CASSEGPEPQHF; DNA: TGTGCCAGCAGTGAGGGCCCAGAGCCCCAGCATTTT
J: TRBJ2-5; D: TRBD2; V: TRBV29-1; size: .; CDR3: CSVEEREDQETQYF; DNA: TGCAGCGTTGAGGAGCGGGAGGATCAAGAGACCCAGTACTTC
J: TRBJ2-5; D: .; V: TRBV20-1; size: .; CDR3: CSARDPGDGTWETQYF; DNA: TGCAGTGCTAGAGATCCCGGGGACGGTACGTGGGAGACCCAGTACTTC
J: TRBJ1-2; D: .; V: TRBV30; size: .; CDR3: CAWKRTDGYTF; DNA: TGTGCCTGGAAACGGACAGATGGCTACACCTTC
J: TRBJ2-6; D: .; V: TRBV5-6; size: .; CDR3: CASSLGLMAGANVLTF; DNA: TGTGCCAGCAGCTTGGGGCTGATGGCGGGGGCCAACGTCCTGACTTTC
J: TRBJ2-7; D: TRBD2; V: TRBV15; size: .; CDR3: CATSREETSDYEQYF; DNA: TGTGCCACCAGCAGAGAAGAGACTAGCGACTACGAGCAGTACTTC
J: TRBJ1-1; D: .; V: TRBV5-1; size: once; CDR3: CASSLVAGETEAFF; DNA: TGCGCCAGCAGCTTGGTGGCAGGGGAGACTGAAGCTTTCTTT
J: TRBJ2-7; D: TRBD1; V: TRBV7-2; size: .; CDR3: CASSLLGTGGDYEQYF; DNA: TGTGCCAGCAGCTTACTCGGGACAGGGGGGGATTACGAGCAGTACTTC
J: TRBJ2-1; D: .; V: TRBV6-5; size: .; CDR3: CASNNRERVNEQFF; DNA: TGTGCCAGCAACAATAGGGAGCGGGTCAATGAGCAGTTCTTC
J: TRBJ1-5; D: TRBD1; V: TRBV19; size: .; CDR3: CASSMGTASNQPQHF; DNA: TGTGCCAGTAGTATGGGGACAGCTAGCAATCAGCCCCAGCATTTT
J: TRBJ2-1; D: TRBD2; V: TRBV2; size: once; CDR3: CASNGAGGAYNEQFF; DNA: TGTGCCAGCAATGGCGCGGGAGGGGCATACAATGAGCAGTTCTTC
J: TRBJ2-7; D: TRBD2; V: TRBV29-1; size: .; CDR3: CSVAEGGWLAGGPGNEQYF; DNA: TGCAGCGTTGCCGAAGGGGGCTGGCTAGCGGGAGGGCCGGGGAACGAGCAGTACTTC
J: TRBJ2-1; D: TRBD2; V: TRBV30; size: .; CDR3: CAWKGLANNEQFF; DNA: TGTGCCTGGAAAGGACTAGCGAACAATGAGCAGTTCTTC
J: TRBJ1-5; D: .; V: TRBV14; size: few; CDR3: CASSEGGQPQHF; DNA: TGTGCCAGCAGTGAGGGAGGGCAGCCCCAGCATTTT
J: TRBJ1-1; D: TRBD1; V: TRBV5-6; size: .; CDR3: CASSNTGVGNTEAFF; DNA: TGTGCCAGCAGCAACACAGGGGTGGGGAACACTGAAGCTTTCTTT
J: TRBJ1-5; D: .; V: TRBV4-1; size: .; CDR3: CASSLGGGSNQPQHF; DNA: TGCGCCAGCAGCCTAGGAGGGGGGAGCAATCAGCCCCAGCATTTT
J: TRBJ1-2; D: .; V: TRBV9; size: .; CDR3: CASSVATGGRGTF; DNA: TGTGCCAGCAGCGTAGCTACTGGAGGGAGAGGCACCTTC
J: TRBJ2-3; D: .; V: TRBV29-1; size: .; CDR3: CSVVQILDTQYF; DNA: TGCAGCGTTGTGCAGATACTCGATACGCAGTATTTT
J: TRBJ2-1; D: .; V: TRBV6-5; size: .; CDR3: CASSYTRGSYNEQFF; DNA: TGTGCCAGCAGTTACACTAGGGGTTCCTACAATGAGCAGTTCTTC
J: TRBJ2-7; D: .; V: TRBV29-1; size: .; CDR3: CSVMETNSYEQYF; DNA: TGCAGCGTGATGGAGACCAACTCCTACGAGCAGTACTTC
J: TRBJ2-3; D: .; V: TRBV5-1; size: .; CDR3: CASSLVGDTQYF; DNA: TGCGCCAGCAGCTTGGTGGGAGATACGCAGTATTTT
J: TRBJ1-5; D: TRBD1; V: TRBV27; size: .; CDR3: CASSGQGNSQPQHF; DNA: TGTGCCAGCAGCGGACAGGGGAACAGTCAGCCCCAGCATTTT
J: TRBJ1-5; D: .; V: TRBV13; size: .; CDR3: CASSLRGGSNQPQHF; DNA: TGTGCCAGCAGCTTACGGGGAGGAAGCAATCAGCCCCAGCATTTT
J: TRBJ2-5; D: .; V: TRBV20-1; size: .; CDR3: CSASGEETQYF; DNA: TGCAGTGCTAGTGGCGAGGAGACCCAGTACTTC
J: TRBJ2-1; D: .; V: TRBV5-6; size: .; CDR3: CASSLGTGTGQFF; DNA: TGTGCCAGCAGCTTGGGCACCGGGACGGGGCAGTTCTTC
J: TRBJ2-5; D: .; V: TRBV27; size: .; CDR3: CASSYGTMETQYF; DNA: TGTGCCAGCAGTTATGGGACCATGGAGACCCAGTACTTC
J: TRBJ2-5; D: .; V: TRBV24-1; size: .; CDR3: CATSDEDRDGQETQYF; DNA: TGTGCCACCAGTGATGAGGACCGGGACGGACAAGAGACCCAGTACTTC
J: TRBJ2-7; D: TRBD2; V: TRBV3-1; size: .; CDR3: CASSPLSSGSNEQYF; DNA: TGTGCCAGCAGTCCCCTTTCTAGCGGGAGTAACGAGCAGTACTTC